This TCR beta chain derives from a study of response to subunit inactivated influenza vaccine. With 5 bases clipped from V and 6 bases from J, the junction kept 6 bases outside the gene matches. From germline, CDR1 is SQVTM and CDR2 ANQGSEA. The CDR3 covers 12 residues. One entry per CDR3 protein results from TCRdb running MiXCR on the RT-PCR reads. Among under 750,000 distinct CDR3 sequences listed, about 10% were seen once. General study results and limits: The authors suggested that every seasonal influenza vaccination recruits few new T cells.

On this clonotype itself: Its specificity is unknown.

J is TRBJ2-7 and V is TRBV29-1; 8 bases agree with TRBD1. The sequencing here drew on PBMCs from blood, taken on the day of vaccination. This receptor was taken from a man in his forties or fifties who received an inactivated influenza vaccine. This CDR3 is CSVPGQESEQYF. In DNA form, the CDR3 reads TGCAGCGTTCCGGGACAGGAGTCCGAGCAGTACTTC.